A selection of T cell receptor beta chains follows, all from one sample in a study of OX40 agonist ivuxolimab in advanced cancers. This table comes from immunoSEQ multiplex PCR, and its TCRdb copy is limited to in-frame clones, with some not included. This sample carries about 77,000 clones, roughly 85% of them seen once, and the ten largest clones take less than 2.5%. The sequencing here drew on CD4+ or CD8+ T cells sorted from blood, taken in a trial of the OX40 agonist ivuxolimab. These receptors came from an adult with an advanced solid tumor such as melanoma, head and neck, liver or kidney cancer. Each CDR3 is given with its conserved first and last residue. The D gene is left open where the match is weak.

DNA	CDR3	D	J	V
TGTGCCAGCACTCTATCTTTGAGGGGGCTCCACTATGGCTACACCTTC	CASTLSLRGLHYGYTF	TRBD1	TRBJ1-2	TRBV5-6
TGTGCCAGCAGTTTAGGGGGGCCCCAAGAGACCCAGTACTTC	CASSLGGPQETQYF	-	TRBJ2-5	TRBV28
TGTGCCAGCTCACCAGGACCCCAAGAGACCCAGTACTTC	CASSPGPQETQYF	-	TRBJ2-5	TRBV18
TGTGCCAGCAGCCAAGGACTAGAAGAGACCCAGTACTTC	CASSQGLEETQYF	TRBD2	TRBJ2-5	TRBV11-2
TGTGCCAGCAGTTTATTTGGGACACCTTCCGGGCAGTACTTC	CASSLFGTPSGQYF	-	TRBJ2-7	TRBV27
TGTGCCAGCAGCTTCAGTGTTGGGTCTGAAGCTTTCTTT	CASSFSVGSEAFF	-	TRBJ1-1	TRBV11-1
TGTGCCATCAGCCCGACGGGAGGGGCCTTTGAGCAGTTCTTC	CAISPTGGAFEQFF	TRBD2	TRBJ2-1	TRBV10-3
TGTGCCAGCAGCCGGGGACAGGCGAACACTGAAGCTTTCTTT	CASSRGQANTEAFF	TRBD1	TRBJ1-1	TRBV6-5
TGTGCCAGCAGTTTTCCGGCGCGGCCCCAGGCCGGGGAGCTGTTTTTT	CASSFPARPQAGELFF	-	TRBJ2-2	TRBV6-5
TGTGCCAGCAGCAGGGGATTTAAGGAGACCCAGTACTTC	CASSRGFKETQYF	-	TRBJ2-5	TRBV21-1